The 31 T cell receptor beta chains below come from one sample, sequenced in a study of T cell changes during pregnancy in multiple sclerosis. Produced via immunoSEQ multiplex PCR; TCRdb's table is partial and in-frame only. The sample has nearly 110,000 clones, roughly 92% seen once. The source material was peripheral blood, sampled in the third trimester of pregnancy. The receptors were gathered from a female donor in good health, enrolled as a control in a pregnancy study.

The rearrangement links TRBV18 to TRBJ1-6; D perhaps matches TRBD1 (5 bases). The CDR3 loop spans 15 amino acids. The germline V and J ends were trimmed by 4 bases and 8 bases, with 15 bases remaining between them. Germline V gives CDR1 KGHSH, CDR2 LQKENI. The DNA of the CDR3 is TGTGCCAGCTCACTTGGGGCCGGCCACGATTCACCCCTCCACTTT. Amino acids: CASSLGAGHDSPLHF.

DNA for the CDR3: TGTGCCAGCAGTGAACTGAACACCGGGGAGCTGTTTTTT. Translated, it gives CASSELNTGELFF. The gene calls are TRBV6-1 and TRBJ2-2, with no clear D. This CDR3 is built from 13 residues. Germline values: CDR1 MNHNS, CDR2 SASEGT. Trimming removed 2 bases at V and 1 base at J, with 2 bases between.

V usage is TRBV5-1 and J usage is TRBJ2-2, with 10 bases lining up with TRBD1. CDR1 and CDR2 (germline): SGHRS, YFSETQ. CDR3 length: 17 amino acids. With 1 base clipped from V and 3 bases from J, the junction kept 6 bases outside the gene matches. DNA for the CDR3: TGCGCCAGCAGCTTGACCCCGGGACAGGGGTACACCGGGGAGCTGTTTTTT. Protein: CASSLTPGQGYTGELFF.

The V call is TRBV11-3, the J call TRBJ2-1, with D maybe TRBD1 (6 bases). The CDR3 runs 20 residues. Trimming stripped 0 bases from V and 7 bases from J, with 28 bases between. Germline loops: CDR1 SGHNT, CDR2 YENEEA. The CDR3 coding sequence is TGTGCCAGCAGCTTAGATTATTATATTTCGGGATGGGGGACAAAAAATGAGCAGTTCTTC. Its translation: CASSLDYYISGWGTKNEQFF.

The CDR3 here is CASSPVLNSPLHF. DNA for the CDR3: TGTGCCAGCAGTCCCGTCCTCAATTCACCCCTCCACTTT. This chain connects TRBV6-5 to TRBJ1-6; D unresolved. In germline, CDR1 is MNHEY, CDR2 SVGAGI. The CDR3 loop spans 13 amino acids. Trimming removed 5 bases from V and 7 bases from J, with 9 bases in between.

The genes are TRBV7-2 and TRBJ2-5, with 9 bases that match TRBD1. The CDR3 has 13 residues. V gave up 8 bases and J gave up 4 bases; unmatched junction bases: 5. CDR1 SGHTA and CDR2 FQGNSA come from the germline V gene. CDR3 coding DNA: TGTGCCAGCGGAACAGGGGGCGCAGAGACCCAGTACTTC. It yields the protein CASGTGGAETQYF.

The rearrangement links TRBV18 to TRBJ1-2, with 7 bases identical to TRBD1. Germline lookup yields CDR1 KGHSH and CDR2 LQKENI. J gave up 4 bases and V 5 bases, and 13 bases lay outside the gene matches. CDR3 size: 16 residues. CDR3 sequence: CASSGQESQLLYGYTF. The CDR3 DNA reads TGTGCCAGCTCAGGACAGGAAAGTCAACTACTCTATGGCTACACCTTC.

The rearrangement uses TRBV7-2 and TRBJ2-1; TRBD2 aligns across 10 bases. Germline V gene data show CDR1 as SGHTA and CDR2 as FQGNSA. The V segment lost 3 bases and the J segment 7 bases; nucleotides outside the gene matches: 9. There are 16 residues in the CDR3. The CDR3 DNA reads TGTGCCAGCAGCTTCCTTGGACTAGCGGAGGTGAATGAGCAGTTCTTC. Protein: CASSFLGLAEVNEQFF.

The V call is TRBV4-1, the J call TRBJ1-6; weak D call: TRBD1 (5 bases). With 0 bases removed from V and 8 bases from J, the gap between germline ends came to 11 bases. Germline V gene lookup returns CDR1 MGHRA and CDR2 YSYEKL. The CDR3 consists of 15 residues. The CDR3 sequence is CASSQERDLYSPLHF. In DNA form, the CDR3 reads TGCGCCAGCAGCCAAGAAAGGGACTTATATTCACCCCTCCACTTT.

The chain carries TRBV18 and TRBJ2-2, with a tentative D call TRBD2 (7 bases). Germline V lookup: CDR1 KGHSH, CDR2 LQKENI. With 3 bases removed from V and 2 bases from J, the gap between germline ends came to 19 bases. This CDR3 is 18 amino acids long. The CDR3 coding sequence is TGTGCCAGCTCACCGCCACTGGGAGGGGGAACCAACACCGGGGAGCTGTTTTTT. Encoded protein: CASSPPLGGGTNTGELFF.

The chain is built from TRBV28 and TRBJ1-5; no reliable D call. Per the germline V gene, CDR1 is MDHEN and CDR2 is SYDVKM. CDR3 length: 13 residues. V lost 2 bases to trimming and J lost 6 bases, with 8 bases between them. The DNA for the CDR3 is TGTGCCAGCAGTTTAAGCGCCGGTCAGCCCCAGCATTTT. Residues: CASSLSAGQPQHF.

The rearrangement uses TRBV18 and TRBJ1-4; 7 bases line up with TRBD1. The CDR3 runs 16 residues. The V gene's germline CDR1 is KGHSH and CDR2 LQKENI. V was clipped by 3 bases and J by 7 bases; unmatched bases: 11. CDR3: CASSPTGGGAGEKLFF. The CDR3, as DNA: TGTGCCAGCTCACCCACGGGAGGGGGCGCGGGTGAAAAACTGTTTTTT.

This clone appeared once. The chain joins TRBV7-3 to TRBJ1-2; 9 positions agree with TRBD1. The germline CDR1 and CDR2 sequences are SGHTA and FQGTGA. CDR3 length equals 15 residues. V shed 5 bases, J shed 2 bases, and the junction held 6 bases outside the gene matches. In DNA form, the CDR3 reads TGTGCCAGCAGCCCTAACGACAGGGGGAACTATGGCTACACCTTC. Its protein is CASSPNDRGNYGYTF.

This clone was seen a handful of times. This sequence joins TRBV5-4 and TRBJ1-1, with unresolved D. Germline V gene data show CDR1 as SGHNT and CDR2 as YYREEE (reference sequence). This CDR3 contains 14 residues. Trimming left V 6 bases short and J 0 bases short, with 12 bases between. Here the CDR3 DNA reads TGTGCCAGCACCCGGAGGGATATGAACACTGAAGCTTTCTTT. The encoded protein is CASTRRDMNTEAFF. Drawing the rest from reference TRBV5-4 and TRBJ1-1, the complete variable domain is ETGVTQSPTHLIKTRGQQVTLRCSSQSGHNTVSWYQQALGQGPQFIFQYYREEENGRGNFPPRFSGLQFPNYSSELNVNALELDDSALYLCASTRRDMNTEAFFGQGTRLTVV.

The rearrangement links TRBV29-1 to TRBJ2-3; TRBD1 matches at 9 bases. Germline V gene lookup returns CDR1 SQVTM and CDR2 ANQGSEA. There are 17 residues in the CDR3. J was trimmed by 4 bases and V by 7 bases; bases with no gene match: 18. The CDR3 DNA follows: TGCAGCGCCGACCGCATACAGGGGGCAGTAGGGGCAGATACGCAGTATTTT. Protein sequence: CSADRIQGAVGADTQYF.

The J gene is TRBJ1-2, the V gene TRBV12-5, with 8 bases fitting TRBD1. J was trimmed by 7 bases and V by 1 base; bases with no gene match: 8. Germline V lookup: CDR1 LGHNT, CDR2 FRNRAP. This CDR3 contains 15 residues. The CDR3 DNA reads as TGTGCTAGTGGTTTGGGAACAGGGGGTACGGGTGGCTACACCTTC. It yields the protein CASGLGTGGTGGYTF.

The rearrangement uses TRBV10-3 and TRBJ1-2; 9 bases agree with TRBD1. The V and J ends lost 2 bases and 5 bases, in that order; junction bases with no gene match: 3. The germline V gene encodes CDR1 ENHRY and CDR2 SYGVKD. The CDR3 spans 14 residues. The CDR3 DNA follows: TGTGCCATCAGTGAGGGACAGGGGACGTATGGCTACACCTTC. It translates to CAISEGQGTYGYTF.

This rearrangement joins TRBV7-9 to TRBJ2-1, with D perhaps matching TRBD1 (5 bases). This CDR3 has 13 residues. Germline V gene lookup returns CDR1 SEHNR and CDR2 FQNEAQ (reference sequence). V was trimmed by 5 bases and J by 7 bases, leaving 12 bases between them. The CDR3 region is CASSALTVNEQFF. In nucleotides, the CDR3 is TGTGCCAGCAGCGCCTTGACAGTAAATGAGCAGTTCTTC.

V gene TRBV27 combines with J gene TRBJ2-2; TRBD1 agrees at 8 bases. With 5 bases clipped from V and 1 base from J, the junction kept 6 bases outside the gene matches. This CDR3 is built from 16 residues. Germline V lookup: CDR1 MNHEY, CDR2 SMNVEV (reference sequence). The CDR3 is CASSPGQGLNTGELFF. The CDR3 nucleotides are TGTGCCAGCAGTCCCGGACAGGGTCTGAACACCGGGGAGCTGTTTTTT.

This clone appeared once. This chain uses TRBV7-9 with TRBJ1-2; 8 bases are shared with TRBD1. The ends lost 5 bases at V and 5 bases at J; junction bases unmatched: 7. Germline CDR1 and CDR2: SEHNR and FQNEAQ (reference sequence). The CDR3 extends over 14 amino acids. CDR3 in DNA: TGTGCCAGCAGCGCAGGGACAGGACTATATGGCTACACCTTC. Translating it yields CASSAGTGLYGYTF.

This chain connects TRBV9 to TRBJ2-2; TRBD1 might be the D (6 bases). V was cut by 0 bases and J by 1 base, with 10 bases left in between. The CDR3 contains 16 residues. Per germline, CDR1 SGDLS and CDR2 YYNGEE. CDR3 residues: CASSVGGRGNTGELFF. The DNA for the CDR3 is TGTGCCAGCAGCGTAGGCGGCAGGGGGAACACCGGGGAGCTGTTTTTT.

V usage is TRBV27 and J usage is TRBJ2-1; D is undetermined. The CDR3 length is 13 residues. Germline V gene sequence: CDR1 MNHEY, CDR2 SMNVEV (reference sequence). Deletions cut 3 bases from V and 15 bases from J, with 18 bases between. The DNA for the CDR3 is TGTGCCAGCAGTTTGGGCCCTCGCGTGAAATCGTTCTTC. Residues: CASSLGPRVKSFF.

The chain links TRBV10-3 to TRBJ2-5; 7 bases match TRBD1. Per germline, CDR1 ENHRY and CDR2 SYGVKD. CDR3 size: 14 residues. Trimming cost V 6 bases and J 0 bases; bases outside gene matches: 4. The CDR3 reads CAIRKTGNQETQYF. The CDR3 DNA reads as TGTGCCATCAGAAAGACAGGGAACCAAGAGACCCAGTACTTC.

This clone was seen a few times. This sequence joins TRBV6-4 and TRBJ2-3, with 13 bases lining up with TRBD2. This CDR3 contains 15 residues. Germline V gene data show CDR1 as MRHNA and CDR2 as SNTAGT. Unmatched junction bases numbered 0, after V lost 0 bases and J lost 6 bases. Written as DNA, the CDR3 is TGTGCCAGCAGTGACTCGACTAGCGGGGGGGATACGCAGTATTTT. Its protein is CASSDSTSGGDTQYF.

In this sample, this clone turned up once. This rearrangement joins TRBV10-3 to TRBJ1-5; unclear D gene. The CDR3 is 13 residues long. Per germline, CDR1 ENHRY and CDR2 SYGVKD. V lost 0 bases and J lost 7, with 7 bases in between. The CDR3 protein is CAISESSEQPQHF. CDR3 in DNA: TGTGCCATCAGTGAGTCTAGTGAACAGCCCCAGCATTTT.

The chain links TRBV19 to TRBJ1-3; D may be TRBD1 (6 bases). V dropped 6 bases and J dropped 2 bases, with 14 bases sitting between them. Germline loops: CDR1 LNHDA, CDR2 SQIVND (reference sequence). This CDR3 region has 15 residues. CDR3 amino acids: CASSTGTLTGNTIYF. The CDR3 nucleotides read TGTGCCAGTAGCACCGGGACACTTACTGGAAACACCATATATTTT.

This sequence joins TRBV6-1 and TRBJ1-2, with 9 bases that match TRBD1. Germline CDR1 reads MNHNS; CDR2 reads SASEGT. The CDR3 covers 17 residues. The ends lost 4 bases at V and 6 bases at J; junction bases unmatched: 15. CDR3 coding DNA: TGTGCCAGCAGTGTATGGGGGCCGGGACAGGGCCCCCATGGCTACACCTTC. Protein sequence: CASSVWGPGQGPHGYTF.

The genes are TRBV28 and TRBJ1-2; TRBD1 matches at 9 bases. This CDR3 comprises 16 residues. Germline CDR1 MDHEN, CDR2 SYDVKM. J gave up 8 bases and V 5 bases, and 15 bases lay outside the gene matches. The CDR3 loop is CASSNSGQGSVRGYTF. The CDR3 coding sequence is TGTGCCAGCAGTAACTCTGGACAGGGGAGTGTCCGGGGCTACACCTTC.

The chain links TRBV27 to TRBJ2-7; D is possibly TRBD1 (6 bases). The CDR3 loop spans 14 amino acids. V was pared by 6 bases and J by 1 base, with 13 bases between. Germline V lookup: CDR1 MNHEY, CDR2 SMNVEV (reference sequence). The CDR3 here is CASSLFQGSYEQYF. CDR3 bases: TGTGCCAGCAGCCTTTTCCAGGGGTCCTACGAGCAGTACTTC.

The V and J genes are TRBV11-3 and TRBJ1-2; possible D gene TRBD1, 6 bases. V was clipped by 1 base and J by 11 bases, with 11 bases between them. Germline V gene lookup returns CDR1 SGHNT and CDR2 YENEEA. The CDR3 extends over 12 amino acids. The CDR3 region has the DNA TGTGCCAGCAGCTTAGCCAGGGGCATGTACACCTTC. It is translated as CASSLARGMYTF.

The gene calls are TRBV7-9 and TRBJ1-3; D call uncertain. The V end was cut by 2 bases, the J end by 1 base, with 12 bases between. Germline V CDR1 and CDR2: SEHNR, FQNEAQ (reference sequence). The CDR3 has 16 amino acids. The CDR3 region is CASSLRSVDSGNTIYF. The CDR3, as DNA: TGTGCCAGCAGCTTACGGTCCGTTGATTCTGGAAACACCATATATTTT.